The T cell receptor (beta chain) described here comes from a study of blood T cell repertoires in COVID-19. Overall study: Samples representing acute and convalescent COVID-19 were sourced from the United States, Italy and Spain. The cDNA or gDNA used as material had been derived from T cells, B-cell-depleted T cells, or PBMCs.

Original processing methods: Researchers report that nucleated cell counts were estimated from reference gene primer amplification. This table comes from immunoSEQ multiplex PCR, and its TCRdb copy is limited to in-frame clones, with some not included. The V and J calls and clone size are taken from that table; D and trimming were inferred from the DNA. In the table there are around 180,000 clones, about 85% of which are singletons. Specimen: peripheral blood. The clonotype was recovered from a man between 60 and 70 years old with acute or convalescent COVID-19.

The CDR3 region is CASSSYVGSTNTQYF. The CDR3, as DNA: TGTGCCAGCAGCTCGTACGTAGGTAGCACGAATACGCAGTATTTT. The rearrangement joins TRBV7-6 to TRBJ2-3, with D unclear. This CDR3 spans 15 amino acids. CDR1 and CDR2 from the germline V gene are SGHVS and FNYEAQ. V was pared by 4 bases and J by 7 bases, with 18 bases between.